This T cell receptor (beta chain) was documented in a study of metastatic and nonmetastatic thyroid tumors (dated by TCRdb to between 2020 and 2021). Regarding the study in general: Repertoires from peripheral blood and from tumor or nodule tissue samples of malignant and benign thyroid patients were compared.

Clipping removes 2 bases from V and 1 base from J, with 7 as the unmatched junction base count. Its CDR3 holds 18 amino acids, cysteine through phenylalanine. Only CDR3 DNA remains: 54 bases, in frame from the first base. From the germline V gene, CDR1 is MNHEY and CDR2 is SVGEGT. Receptor amplification or capture employed PCR. TCRdb lists the instrument as Illumina HiSeq 4000. High-throughput sequencing was used to profile the TCR beta-chain CDR3 region of each patient. On the study's bioinformatics: CDR3 differences across clinicopathological groups were used to build a classifier for discriminating distant-metastatic papillary thyroid cancer patients. Repertoire diversity was assessed with the Shannon index, and tumor-blood repertoire similarity with the Morisita-Horn index. TCRdb reworked the public reads: Q25 trimming with fastp, MiXCR clone assembly, productive beta chains retained. In this record, the V and J calls reflect TCRdb's handling and not the investigators' own analysis. Counted in this sample were over 6,500 clones; about 32% of them appeared once. The top ten clones comprise roughly 13% of the sample.

What the study reported, not specific to this receptor: In both blood and tumor samples, malignant tumors were reported to have significantly higher TCR beta diversity than benign nodules.

No patient had received any treatment before thyroid surgery. Patient clinical samples collected from about 2012 to 2018 were retrospectively analysed using T-cell receptor beta sequencing. A remark on this clone: No antigen is known for it. One base away there is no much larger clone; base qualities are not given.

The chain was built from TRBV6-2 or TRBV6-3 and TRBJ2-6; TRBD1 lines up with 8 middle nucleotides. The clonotype originates from a female donor with papillary thyroid cancer or a benign thyroid nodule (not recorded which). Some clones in this sample may be carry-over from other donors' samples. Sequenced material: adjacent normal tissue. For the CDR3, the sequence is CASSYEAGGWSGANVLTF. The nucleotides read TGTGCCAGCAGTTACGAGGCAGGGGGCTGGTCTGGGGCCAACGTCCTGACTTTC.